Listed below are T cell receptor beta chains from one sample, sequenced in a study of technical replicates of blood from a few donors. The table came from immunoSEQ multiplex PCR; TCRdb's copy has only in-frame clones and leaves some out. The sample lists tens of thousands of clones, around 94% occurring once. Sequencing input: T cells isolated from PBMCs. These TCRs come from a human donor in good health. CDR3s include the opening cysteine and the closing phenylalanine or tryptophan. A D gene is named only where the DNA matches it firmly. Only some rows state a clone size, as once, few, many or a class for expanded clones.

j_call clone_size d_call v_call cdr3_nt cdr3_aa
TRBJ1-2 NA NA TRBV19 TGTGCCAGTACGGTGGGAACGGGATATGGCTACACCTTC CASTVGTGYGYTF
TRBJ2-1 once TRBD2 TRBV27 TGTGCCAGCAGTCTTGTAGCTAGCGGGGTTAGGAATCATGAGCAGTTCTTC CASSLVASGVRNHEQFF
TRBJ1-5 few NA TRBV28 TGTGCCAGCAGTTTCGCAGGGGCTCGTCAGCCCCAGCATTTT CASSFAGARQPQHF
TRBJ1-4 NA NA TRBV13 TGTGCCAGCAGCTTAGGCCGAGGGGGATCGACTAATGAAAAACTGTTTTTT CASSLGRGGSTNEKLFF
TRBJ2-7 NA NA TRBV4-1 TGCGCCAGCAGCCAAGTGGGTCCAGGGCCGAGCGAGCAGTACTTC CASSQVGPGPSEQYF
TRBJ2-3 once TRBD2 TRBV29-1 TGCAGCGTATCCGGGACTAGCGGGATGGGGGCAGATACGCAGTATTTT CSVSGTSGMGADTQYF
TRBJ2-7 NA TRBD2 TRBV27 TGTGCCAGCAGCCCCGGACTAGTCTACGAGCAGTACTTC CASSPGLVYEQYF
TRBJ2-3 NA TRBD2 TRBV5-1 TGCGCCAGCAGCTCCCGGACTAGCGGGAGGAGTACAGATACGCAGTATTTT CASSSRTSGRSTDTQYF
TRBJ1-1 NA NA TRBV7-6 TGTGCCAGCAGCTCCGACAGCAACACTGAAGCTTTCTTT CASSSDSNTEAFF
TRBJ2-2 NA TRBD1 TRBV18 TGTGCCAGCTCAGAACAGGGGGCGAACACCGGGGAGCTGTTTTTT CASSEQGANTGELFF
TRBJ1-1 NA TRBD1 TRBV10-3 TGTGCCATCAAGGACAGGGTTGTAGCGTTAACTGAAGCTTTCTTT CAIKDRVVALTEAFF
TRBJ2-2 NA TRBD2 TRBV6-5 TGTGCCAGCAGTTACTCGGCTAGCGGTCACACCGGGGAGCTGTTTTTT CASSYSASGHTGELFF
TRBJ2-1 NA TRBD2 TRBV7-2 TGTGCCAGCAGACAACAAGGACTAGCGGGGGGATACAATGAGCAGTTCTTC CASRQQGLAGGYNEQFF
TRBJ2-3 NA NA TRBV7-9 TGTGCCAGCATCAAAGGAGGATTACACACAGATACGCAGTATTTT CASIKGGLHTDTQYF
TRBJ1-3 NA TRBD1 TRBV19 TGTGCCAGTAGAAAGGGACAGCCCTCTGGAAACACCATATATTTT CASRKGQPSGNTIYF
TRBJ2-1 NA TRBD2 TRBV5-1 TGCGCCAGCAGCTCGACTTGGACTAGCGGGGTCGAGCAGTTCTTC CASSSTWTSGVEQFF
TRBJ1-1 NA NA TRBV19 TGTGCCAGTAGTATAGGCGGCAGGGCGAACACTGAAGCTTTCTTT CASSIGGRANTEAFF
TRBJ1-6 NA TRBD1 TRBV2 TGTGCCAGCACCATGGGACAGGGCGGTTCACCCCTCCACTTT CASTMGQGGSPLHF
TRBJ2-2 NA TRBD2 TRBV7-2 TGTGCCAGCAGCTTAGTACCTGGGGGGAGACTAGCGCTCACCGGGGAGCTGTTTTTT CASSLVPGGRLALTGELFF
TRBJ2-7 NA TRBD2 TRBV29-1 TGCAGCGTAGAGGGACTAGCGGGAGTCTACGAGCAGTACTTC CSVEGLAGVYEQYF
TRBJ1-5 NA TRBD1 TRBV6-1 TGTGCCAGCAGTATATGGACAGGGGATCAGCCCCAGCATTTT CASSIWTGDQPQHF
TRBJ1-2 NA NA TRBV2 TGTGCCAGCAGTGAGGAGGGGCGCTATGGCTACACCTTC CASSEEGRYGYTF
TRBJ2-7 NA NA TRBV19 TGTGCCAGTAGTCCCCGCGTAGCCTACGAGCAGTACTTC CASSPRVAYEQYF
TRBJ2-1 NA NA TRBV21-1 TGTGCCAGCAGTACGGACAGGGGGCACCACAATGAGCAGTTCTTC CASSTDRGHHNEQFF
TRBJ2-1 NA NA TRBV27 TGTGCCAGCAGTTCCCTATCCTACAATGAGCAGTTCTTC CASSSLSYNEQFF
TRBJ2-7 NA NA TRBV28 TGTGCCAGCAGTTTATTTATAAGTAGCTACGAGCAGTACTTC CASSLFISSYEQYF
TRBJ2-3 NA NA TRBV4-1 TGCGCCAGCAGAGGCACGGTAGCATCAGATACGCAGTATTTT CASRGTVASDTQYF
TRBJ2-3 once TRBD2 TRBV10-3 TGTGCCATCAAGCCGGGACTAGCGGGAGAGACCACAGATACGCAGTATTTT CAIKPGLAGETTDTQYF
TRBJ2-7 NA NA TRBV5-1 TGCGCCAGCAGCTCGTCGAGTGGCTCCTACGAGCAGTACTTC CASSSSSGSYEQYF
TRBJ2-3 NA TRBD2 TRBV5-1 TGCGCCAGCAGCTTCGGACTAGCGGGGCCGGATACGCAGTATTTT CASSFGLAGPDTQYF
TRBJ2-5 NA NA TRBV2 TGTGCCAGCAGTGGGCAGGTCTCAGAGACCCAGTACTTC CASSGQVSETQYF